The clone carrying this T cell receptor beta chain appeared a few times. A J-beta primer mix and a sample-barcoded 5' primer were used in a second PCR of roughly 6 to 12 cycles. MiXCR was run by TCRdb on the 5' RACE reads, yielding one entry per CDR3 protein. Among over 1,500,000 distinct CDR3 sequences listed, about 50% were seen once. This specimen comes from a study of blood T cells in healthy people across ages. CDR1 and CDR2 from the germline V gene are MNHNS and SASEGT. CDR3 length: 12 residues. The V gene lost 6 bases and the J gene lost 6 bases, with 11 bases spanning the gap. Per individual sample, total RNA of at least 6 micrograms was extracted.

This TCR was sampled from a woman in her thirties or forties in good health. Sequencing was carried out using blood. V gene TRBV6-1 combines with J gene TRBJ1-2; D ambiguous. The CDR3, as DNA: TGTGCCAGCAGATTAGGATCGGATGGCTACACCTTC. As protein: CASRLGSDGYTF.